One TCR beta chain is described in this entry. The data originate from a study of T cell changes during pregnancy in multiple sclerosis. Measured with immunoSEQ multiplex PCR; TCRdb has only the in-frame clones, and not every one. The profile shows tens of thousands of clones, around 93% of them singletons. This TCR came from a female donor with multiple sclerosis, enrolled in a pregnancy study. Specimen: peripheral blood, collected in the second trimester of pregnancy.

CDR3 bases: TGTGCCATCAGTGTTGATCGTACAGGGAACTCTGGAAACACCATATATTTT. It encodes CAISVDRTGNSGNTIYF. V gene TRBV10-3 combines with J gene TRBJ1-3; tentatively, D is TRBD1 (6 bases). Trimming pared 4 bases from V and 0 bases from J, leaving 16 bases between. Germline assignment: CDR1 ENHRY and CDR2 SYGVKD. The CDR3 loop spans 17 amino acids.